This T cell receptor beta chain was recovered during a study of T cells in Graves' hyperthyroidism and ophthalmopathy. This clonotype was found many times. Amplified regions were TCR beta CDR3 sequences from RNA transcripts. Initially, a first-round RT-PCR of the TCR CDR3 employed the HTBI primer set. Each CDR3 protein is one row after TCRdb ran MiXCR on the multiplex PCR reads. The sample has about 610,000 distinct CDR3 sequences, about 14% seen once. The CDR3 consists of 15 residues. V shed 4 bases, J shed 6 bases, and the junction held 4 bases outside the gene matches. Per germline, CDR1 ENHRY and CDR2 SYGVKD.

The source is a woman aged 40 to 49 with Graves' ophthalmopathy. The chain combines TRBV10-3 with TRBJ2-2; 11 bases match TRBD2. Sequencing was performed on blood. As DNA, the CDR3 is TGTGCCATCAGTGGCCGACTAGCGGGATCCGGGGAGCTGTTTTTT. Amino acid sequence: CAISGRLAGSGELFF.